This TCR beta chain was sequenced during a study of read filtering for tumor transcriptome and immune sequencing. This clonotype was recorded many times. The antigen remains unidentified. Bone marrow was sampled from every patient at the time of active disease. Molecular barcoded adaptors covering alpha/delta and beta/gamma chains were used on around 370 ng RNA. Via MiXCR, TCRdb re-called the reads, giving one row per CDR3 protein. The sample records around 140,000 distinct CDR3 sequences, roughly an eighth being singletons. Study conclusions and caveats: Single-read clonotypes: 80% to 90% of IR-seq clonotypes (roughly 3.2% of reads), around three quarters of RNA-seq clonotypes (44.6% of reads). IR-seq captured clonotypes deeper and more reliably than RNA-seq.

CDR3 length: 14 amino acids. Per the germline V gene, CDR1 is SNHLY and CDR2 is FYNNEI. The V end lost 9 bases, the J end lost 6 bases, and 18 bases lay between the germline ends. The sequence came from a donor at least 40 years old with multiple myeloma. The chain has TRBV2 and TRBJ2-1, with D perhaps matching TRBD1 (5 bases). The material sequenced was a population of CD138-negative cells sorted from bone marrow. The CDR3 bases are TGTGCCAGTTACCAGGGTAGTCCGTCCAATGAGCAGTTCTTC. Translated, it gives CASYQGSPSNEQFF. Complete variable domain (other parts from reference TRBV2 and TRBJ2-1): EPEVTQTPSHQVTQMGQEVILRCVPISNHLYFYWYRQILGQKVEFLVSFYNNEISEKSEIFDDQFSVERPDGSNFTLKIRSTKLEDSAMYFCASYQGSPSNEQFFGPGTRLTVL.